The 11 T cell receptor beta chains in this list originate from one sample, sequenced in a study of T cells after yellow fever vaccination. TCRdb used MiXCR to reprocess the 5' RACE reads, holding one entry per CDR3 protein. The sample has 310,000 or so distinct CDR3 sequences, around 7% seen once; the top ten hold about a sixth. This specimen consisted of PBMCs, obtained about 41 days after the first yellow fever vaccination. Every receptor here comes from a man aged 18-30 years who received the YFV17D yellow fever vaccine.

The genes are TRBV19 and TRBJ1-5; D might be TRBD1 (6 bases). Trimming removed 0 bases from V and 0 bases from J, with 21 bases in between. The CDR3 spans 20 residues. The germline V gene has CDR1 LNHDA and CDR2 SQIVND (reference sequence). The CDR3 DNA is TGTGCCAGTAGTATAGATCCCCCCGACAGGCCCGAGTATAGCAATCAGCCCCAGCATTTT. This sequence encodes CASSIDPPDRPEYSNQPQHF.

The chain links TRBV4-3 to TRBJ2-4; perhaps TRBD2 as D (6 bases). Germline V gives CDR1 LGHNA, CDR2 YSLEER. The CDR3 runs to 15 residues. V dropped 0 bases and J dropped 6 bases, with 12 bases sitting between them. CDR3 loop: CASSQDKLAANIQYF. Here the CDR3 DNA reads TGCGCCAGCAGCCAAGATAAACTAGCTGCAAACATTCAGTACTTC.

This clonotype was detected only a few times. The J gene is TRBJ1-2, the V gene TRBV30; 8 nucleotides line up with TRBD1. With V trimmed by 1 base and J by 5 bases, 3 bases remained unmatched. The CDR3 is 13 amino acids. Germline loops: CDR1 GTSNPN, CDR2 SVGIG (reference sequence). The CDR3 DNA is TGTGCCTGGAGTGGGACAGGGACTTATGGCTACACCTTC. This encodes CAWSGTGTYGYTF.

This clonotype was observed a handful of times. The chain has TRBV6-1 and TRBJ2-2, with D possibly matching TRBD1 (5 bases). Germline lookup yields CDR1 MNHNS and CDR2 SASEGT. The CDR3 is 13 residues long. Trimming pared 5 bases from V and 6 bases from J, leaving 10 bases between. CDR3 sequence reads: CASSPDSPGELFF. The CDR3 nucleotides read TGTGCCAGCAGTCCCGACAGCCCCGGGGAGCTGTTTTTT.

The V call is TRBV4-2, the J call TRBJ1-3; D is uncertain. V dropped 4 bases and J dropped 2 bases, with 9 bases sitting between them. The CDR3 is made up of 14 amino acids. The germline V gene encodes CDR1 LGHNA and CDR2 YNFKEQ. The CDR3 loop reads CASSPPGTGNTIYF. As DNA, the CDR3 is TGTGCCAGCAGCCCGCCGGGGACTGGAAACACCATATATTTT.

This clonotype has just a few counts. The chain joins TRBV3-1 to TRBJ1-1, with D uncertain. Germline CDR1 reads LGHDT; CDR2 reads YNNKEL (reference sequence). The CDR3 is 15 amino acids. V was trimmed by 1 base and J by 1 base, leaving 10 bases between them. The CDR3 nucleotides read TGTGCCAGCAGCCAAGCCCCGATCCCGAACACTGAAGCTTTCTTT. Its protein is CASSQAPIPNTEAFF.

The V gene is TRBV19, the J gene TRBJ2-2; unclear D gene. This CDR3 is built from 15 residues. Germline CDR1 LNHDA, CDR2 SQIVND (reference sequence). V shed 3 bases and J shed 1 base, with 9 bases lying between them. CDR3 protein: CASSMRHLNTGELFF. CDR3 nucleotides: TGTGCCAGTAGTATGAGACACTTGAACACCGGGGAGCTGTTTTTT.

This clonotype came up many times. J is TRBJ1-1 and V is TRBV11-1, with 7 bases that match TRBD1. J gave up 12 bases and V 1 base, and 5 bases lay outside the gene matches. The CDR3 runs to 12 residues. Germline V lookup: CDR1 SGHAT, CDR2 FQDESV (reference sequence). The CDR3: CASSLEDRDSFF. Written as DNA, the CDR3 is TGTGCCAGCAGCTTAGAAGACAGGGATTCTTTCTTT.

The chain joins TRBV15 to TRBJ2-7; possible D gene TRBD1, 5 bases. Germline CDR1 and CDR2: LNHNV and YYDKDF (reference sequence). The ends were cut back, 0 bases at V and 5 bases at J, with 11 bases in the middle. This CDR3 comprises 14 residues. CDR3 DNA sequence: TGTGCCACCAGCAGAGACAGGGTTGAGCACGAGCAGTACTTC. It is translated as CATSRDRVEHEQYF.

This clonotype has a count of ten or more. The genes are TRBV3-1 and TRBJ2-1, with D hard to call. The CDR3 runs 15 residues. From germline, CDR1 is LGHDT and CDR2 YNNKEL (reference sequence). Trimming left V 1 base short and J 8 bases short, with 15 bases between. CDR3 sequence reads: CASSQVAQLDDEQFF. The CDR3 nucleotides read TGTGCCAGCAGCCAAGTGGCTCAGTTAGACGATGAGCAGTTCTTC.

This clonotype was counted a few times. The chain carries TRBV4-3 and TRBJ2-7; TRBD1 agrees at 8 bases. The CDR3 contains 11 residues. J lost 3 bases, V lost 8 bases, and 0 bases had no gene match. The germline CDR1 and CDR2 sequences are LGHNA and YSLEER. The CDR3 bases are TGCGCCAGCGGACAGGGCTACGAGCAGTACTTC. Amino acid sequence: CASGQGYEQYF.